A selection of T cell receptor beta chains follows, all from one sample in a study of OX40 agonist ivuxolimab in advanced cancers. The assay was immunoSEQ multiplex PCR, and TCRdb's table has in-frame clones only and misses some. The sample has 57,000 or so clones; roughly 80% are singletons. The material was CD4+ or CD8+ T cells sorted from blood, obtained in a trial of the OX40 agonist ivuxolimab. These receptor sequences come from an adult with an advanced solid tumor such as melanoma, head and neck, liver or kidney cancer. CDR3s include the opening cysteine and the closing phenylalanine or tryptophan. The D gene is left open where the match is weak. Clone size appears in some rows only: once, few, many, or a class for an expanded clone.

j_gene	v_gene	d_gene	abundance	CDR3nt	CDR3aa
TRBJ1-4	TRBV7-9	.	.	TGTGCCAGCAGCCTCACTAGGGGGGAGTTCGAAAAACTGTTTTTT	CASSLTRGEFEKLFF
TRBJ2-5	TRBV7-2	.	.	TGTGCCAGCAGCCCCTCGGTTAGGGAGGAGACCCAGTACTTC	CASSPSVREETQYF
TRBJ1-5	TRBV6-5	.	.	TGTGCCAGCGTGGACAGAGCATATCAGCCCCAGCATTTT	CASVDRAYQPQHF
TRBJ1-2	TRBV7-2	TRBD1	.	TGTGCCAGCAGCGCGAGACAGGGTCCCTATGGCTACACCTTC	CASSARQGPYGYTF
TRBJ2-5	TRBV30	TRBD1	few	TGTGCCTGGAGGACAGGGGTACGAGAGACCCAGTACTTC	CAWRTGVRETQYF
TRBJ2-4	TRBV5-3	.	.	TGTGCCAGAAGCTTGAGGGTAGCCAAAAACATTCAGTACTTC	CARSLRVAKNIQYF
TRBJ1-1	TRBV6-6	.	.	TGTGCCAGCAGTTACTCAGGGATTGCTGAAGCTTTCTTT	CASSYSGIAEAFF
TRBJ2-2	TRBV5-4	TRBD1	.	TGTGCCAGCAGCCCTGACAGGGGGTCCGACACCGGGGAGCTGTTTTTT	CASSPDRGSDTGELFF
TRBJ1-1	TRBV5-1	TRBD1	.	TGCGCCAGCCCCGGGGGGGACAGGGTCACTGAAGCTTTCTTT	CASPGGDRVTEAFF
TRBJ2-2	TRBV19	TRBD2	few	TGTGCCAGTGGGACTAGCCTAAACACCGGGGAGCTGTTTTTT	CASGTSLNTGELFF
TRBJ1-2	TRBV5-4	.	.	TGTGCCAGCAGCTTGGGACCCAACTATGGCTACACCTTC	CASSLGPNYGYTF
TRBJ1-1	TRBV7-3	TRBD1	.	TGTGCCGAAGCAGGGGGAGGGACTGAAGCTTTCTTT	CAEAGGGTEAFF
TRBJ1-6	TRBV2	.	.	TGTGCCAGCACAGGGTCGAATTCACCCCTCCACTTT	CASTGSNSPLHF
TRBJ1-1	TRBV19	.	.	TGTGCCAGTAGTATAGTGGTGGGTACTGAAGCTTTCTTT	CASSIVVGTEAFF
TRBJ2-3	TRBV7-2	TRBD2	.	TGTGCCAGCAGCTTAGAAGCTAGCGGGGGGGCCAGCACAGATACGCAGTATTTT	CASSLEASGGASTDTQYF
TRBJ2-7	TRBV7-2	.	.	TGTGCCAGCAGCTTTATAGCGGACCTCTACGAGCAGTACTTC	CASSFIADLYEQYF
TRBJ1-2	TRBV6-5	.	.	TGTGCCAGCAGTTTCAGGTTGAACTATGGCTACACCTTC	CASSFRLNYGYTF
TRBJ2-3	TRBV7-2	.	.	TGTGCCAGCAGCCCCTCCGGGACTAGCACAGATACGCAGTATTTT	CASSPSGTSTDTQYF
TRBJ2-5	TRBV29-1	.	.	TGCAGCGTGGATAATCTCCCGGGCTCCTCCCGTGGCCAGTACTTC	CSVDNLPGSSRGQYF
TRBJ2-7	TRBV29-1	TRBD1	.	TGCAGCGTTGAGGGCGGCAGGGGGCTCGACGAGCAGTACTTC	CSVEGGRGLDEQYF
TRBJ1-1	TRBV11-3	.	.	TGTGCCAGCAGCTTAGTTGGGTCCCTCGACCACACTGAAGCTTTCTTT	CASSLVGSLDHTEAFF
TRBJ1-2	TRBV5-8	.	.	TGTGCCAGCAGCTTGAGTACAGTTCAGAGCTACACCTTC	CASSLSTVQSYTF
TRBJ2-6	TRBV1	.	.	TGCACCAGCAGGGAAAGTCGGGCCAACGTCCTGACTTTC	CTSRESRANVLTF
TRBJ2-1	TRBV7-9	TRBD2	.	TGTGCCAGCAGCTTAGGGACTAGCAGAAACAATGAGCAGTTCTTC	CASSLGTSRNNEQFF
TRBJ1-1	TRBV19	TRBD1	medium-sized	TGTGCCAGTAGTGACCCAGGGGGGCGCGGCACTGAAGCTTTCTTT	CASSDPGGRGTEAFF
TRBJ1-2	TRBV7-9	.	.	TGTGCCAGCAGCCGGGACACGGTCCGTGGCTACACCTTC	CASSRDTVRGYTF
TRBJ1-6	TRBV19	TRBD1	.	TGTGCCAGTAGTAGGACAGGGTTCGGCAATTCACCCCTCCACTTT	CASSRTGFGNSPLHF
TRBJ2-1	TRBV29-1	TRBD1	.	TGCAGCGTTGAAGTAGGGTGGACAGGGATCAATGAGCAGTTCTTC	CSVEVGWTGINEQFF
TRBJ2-2	TRBV5-6	TRBD2	.	TGTGCCAGCAGCTTGGGCGGCGGGAGCGACGGGGAGCTGTTTTTT	CASSLGGGSDGELFF
TRBJ2-1	TRBV14	.	.	TGTGCCAGCAGCCAAGATTTGTGGGGTTGGTCCTACAATGAGCAGTTCTTC	CASSQDLWGWSYNEQFF
TRBJ1-2	TRBV4-2	.	few	TGTGCCAGCAGCCAAGCGGCCGCCAGGGGCTACACCTTC	CASSQAAARGYTF
TRBJ2-5	TRBV7-3	TRBD2	once	TGTGCCAGCAGCTTACAAGGGACTATACAAGAGACCCAGTACTTC	CASSLQGTIQETQYF
TRBJ2-7	TRBV4-3	.	.	TGCGCCAGCAGCCAAGAGCCTTGGTCCTACGAGCAGTACTTC	CASSQEPWSYEQYF
TRBJ1-1	TRBV5-5	.	.	TGTGCCAGCACCAGTTACGGCGGTGGCACTGAAGCTTTCTTT	CASTSYGGGTEAFF
TRBJ2-7	TRBV15	TRBD1	.	TGTGCCACCAGCAGACTCGGGACAGGGACCCACGAGCAGTACTTC	CATSRLGTGTHEQYF
TRBJ2-7	TRBV6-1	TRBD2	.	TGTGCCAGCAGTCCAGTGACTAGCGGGAGTAACGAGCAGTACTTC	CASSPVTSGSNEQYF
TRBJ1-4	TRBV5-1	.	.	TGCGCCAGCAGCAAATCCCCCCACGCCGGGGGTAATGAAAAACTGTTTTTT	CASSKSPHAGGNEKLFF